This T cell receptor (beta chain) was identified in a study of blood T cell repertoires in COVID-19. About the research overall: Sites across the United States, Italy and Spain contributed samples from acute and convalescent COVID-19. Nucleic acid was either cDNA or gDNA, and it came from T cells, B-cell-depleted T cells, or PBMCs.

This clone was seen only a few times. CDR1 and CDR2 from the germline V gene are SEHNR and FQNEAQ (reference sequence). The CDR3 is 14 residues long. Trimming pared 5 bases from V and 6 bases from J, leaving 16 bases between. Some clones are missing from TCRdb's copy, which holds only in-frame ones; the method was immunoSEQ multiplex PCR. This table has 150,000 to 200,000 clones, around 86% appearing once. The sequence was obtained from a man aged 50-60 years with active or convalescent COVID-19. This chain uses TRBV7-9 with TRBJ1-1; TRBD1 might be the D (5 bases). Sequencing used peripheral blood. The CDR3 coding sequence is TGTGCCAGCAGCCTAGTGCGGGGGGACGCTGAAGCTTTCTTT. Protein product: CASSLVRGDAEAFF.